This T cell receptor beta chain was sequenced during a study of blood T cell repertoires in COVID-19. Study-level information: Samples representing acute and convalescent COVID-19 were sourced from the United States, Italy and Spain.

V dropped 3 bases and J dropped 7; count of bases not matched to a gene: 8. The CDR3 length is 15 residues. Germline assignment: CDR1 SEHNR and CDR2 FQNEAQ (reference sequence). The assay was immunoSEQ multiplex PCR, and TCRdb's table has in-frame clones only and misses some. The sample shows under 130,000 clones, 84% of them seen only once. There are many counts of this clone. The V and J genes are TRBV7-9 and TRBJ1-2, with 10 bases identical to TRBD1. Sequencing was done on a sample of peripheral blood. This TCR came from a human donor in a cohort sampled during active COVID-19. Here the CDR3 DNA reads TGTGCCAGCAGCTTTGGGACAGGGGTAGAGCGTGGCTACACCTTC. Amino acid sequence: CASSFGTGVERGYTF.